The T cell receptor beta chain described here comes from a study of CD8 T cell repertoires and HIV-1 epitope variants. As concerns this clone: The antigen remains undetermined.

The V gene's germline CDR1 is SNHLY and CDR2 FYNNEI. V lost 3 bases, J lost 3 bases, and 12 bases lay in between. This CDR3 has 15 amino acids. Points from the study as a whole: Most of the nine antigen-specific clonotypes appeared cross-reactive to autologous or escape variants.

TCR beta CDR3 was sequenced at survey depth on immunoSEQ. Sequenced by immunoSEQ multiplex PCR; TCRdb stores in-frame clones only, minus some. The repertoire holds under 100,000 clones, 70% to 75% seen once, with under 30% in the top ten. The V call is TRBV2, the J call TRBJ1-5; D might be TRBD1 (5 bases). Sequencing was done on a sample of uncultured baseline CD8+ T cells from peripheral blood mononuclear cells (PBMCs). This clonotype originated in a male donor with HIV. The CDR3: CASSDQGLDNQPQHF. DNA for the CDR3: TGTGCCAGCAGTGACCAGGGTTTAGACAATCAGCCCCAGCATTTT.